The 31 T cell receptor beta chains listed next were all sequenced from one sample in a study of blood T cells in healthy people across ages (dated by TCRdb to 2013 to 2016). The protocol used for the library was 5' RACE. The instrument given in TCRdb is Illumina HiSeq 2500. A second PCR of roughly 7 to 11 cycles was performed with a sample-barcoded 5' primer and a J-beta primer mix. The public reads were quality trimmed at Q25 with fastp and then assembled into clones with MiXCR by TCRdb, keeping productive beta chains. Identical CDR3 proteins give one entry, which carries the most common genes and DNA. Recorded for this sample are fewer than 650,000 distinct CDR3 sequences; around a quarter of them occurred a single time. The ten top clones hold approximately 3.6% of the sample. These data are also associated with another study on T cells of mothers and their children.

Source material: blood. The receptors were gathered from a boy aged 2 to 9 in good health.

This chain connects TRBV7-6 to TRBJ2-2; TRBD2 matches 8 bases. CDR1 and CDR2 from the germline V gene are SGHVS and FNYEAQ. Trimming removed 5 bases from V and 3 bases from J; junction bases left unmatched: 5. The CDR3 has 15 amino acids. The CDR3 nucleotides read TGTGCCAGCAGCCGAGCGGGGGCCTACACCGGGGAGCTGTTTTTT. This sequence encodes CASSRAGAYTGELFF.

In its sample, this clonotype was seen a few times. A read error may account for a junction end that differs from germline. The CDR3 DNA follows: TGTGCCAGCAGCTTAAGGCCCCAGGGCTACGAGCAGCACTTC. The encoded protein is CASSLRPQGYEQHF. The gene calls are TRBV7-2 and TRBJ2-7; D is possibly TRBD1 (5 bases). CDR1 is SGHTA and CDR2 is FQGNSA in the germline V gene. This CDR3 is built from 14 residues.

This sequence joins TRBV6-6 and TRBJ2-3; D may be TRBD1 (5 bases). The CDR3 consists of 15 residues. From germline, CDR1 is MNHNY and CDR2 SVGAGI (reference sequence). The V end lost 10 bases, the J end lost 0 bases, and 17 bases lay between the germline ends. This chain's CDR3 is CAIGAITPSTDTQYF. Written as DNA, the CDR3 is TGTGCCATTGGGGCCATTACCCCTAGCACAGATACGCAGTATTTT.

V usage is TRBV25-1 and J usage is TRBJ2-5; 10 bases are shared with TRBD1. The closer fit of TRBJ2-7 to the DNA end suggests the J call may be wrong. Germline CDR1 is MGHDK and CDR2 is SYGVNS. There are 15 residues in the CDR3. The CDR3 nucleotides read TGTGCCAGCAGTGAATCTGGACAGGGGGCCTACGAGCAGTACTTC. This translates into CASSESGQGAYEQYF.

This clonotype has a handful of counts. This chain uses TRBV7-2 with TRBJ2-5; 7 bases are a match to TRBD2. V was pared by 5 bases and J by 5 bases, with 17 bases of the junction left unmatched. The CDR3 covers 17 residues. Germline V gene lookup returns CDR1 SGHTA and CDR2 FQGNSA. Here the CDR3 reads CASSLMPRLASEETQYF. CDR3 bases: TGTGCCAGCAGCCTCATGCCCCGACTAGCCTCGGAGGAGACCCAGTACTTC.

In this sample, this clonotype turned up a few times. The rearrangement links TRBV6-4 to TRBJ2-2, with a tentative D call TRBD1 (6 bases). V was cut by 6 bases and J by 4 bases, with 9 bases left in between. Germline assignment: CDR1 MRHNA and CDR2 SNTAGT. This CDR3 spans 13 amino acids. CDR3 sequence reads: CASRQGSTGELFF. In DNA, the CDR3 is TGTGCCAGCAGACAGGGCAGCACCGGGGAGCTGTTTTTT.

The chain links TRBV6-1 to TRBJ1-2, with unresolved D. The CDR3 extends over 15 amino acids. The germline V gene has CDR1 MNHNS and CDR2 SASEGT. The ends were cut back, 2 bases at V and 0 bases at J, with 10 bases in the middle. CDR3 nucleotides: TGTGCCAGCAGTGAAATGCAGGCCTCTAACTATGGCTACACCTTC. Amino acids: CASSEMQASNYGYTF.

This clonotype was detected ten times or more. This chain connects TRBV18 to TRBJ2-1; D not resolved. The V and J ends lost 1 base and 6 bases respectively, with 7 bases between them. The CDR3 is made up of 13 amino acids. Germline V gene data show CDR1 as KGHSH and CDR2 as LQKENI. In DNA form, the CDR3 reads TGTGCCAGCTCACCACTCTTCGGCAATGAGCAGTTCTTC. Translation gives CASSPLFGNEQFF.

V usage is TRBV4-2 and J usage is TRBJ2-5; 9 nucleotides align to TRBD2. The end of the DNA is better explained by TRBJ2-1, so the J call may be wrong. The CDR3 is 15 residues long. CDR1 is LGHNA, CDR2 YNFKEQ, per germline. In DNA form, the CDR3 reads TGTGCCAGCAGCCAAGACGGCGGGGGGGCGAATGAGCAGTTCTTC. As protein: CASSQDGGGANEQFF.

At least ten counts were recorded for this clonotype. The rearrangement links TRBV20-1 to TRBJ2-5, with 14 positions matching TRBD2. The CDR3 is made up of 16 amino acids. Germline values: CDR1 DFQATT, CDR2 SNEGSKA (reference sequence). V shed 7 bases, J shed 4 bases, and the junction held 11 bases outside the gene matches. CDR3 bases: TGCAGTGTTTCCGGGACTAGCGGGAGTAGTAGAGAGACCCAGTACTTC. It yields the protein CSVSGTSGSSRETQYF.

The chain links TRBV18 to TRBJ2-3; D remains ambiguous. The CDR3 length is 15 residues. CDR1 is KGHSH and CDR2 is LQKENI in the germline V gene. Trimming pared 0 bases from V and 0 bases from J, leaving 7 bases between. CDR3: CASSPPTRSTDTQYF. The CDR3 nucleotides are TGTGCCAGCTCACCACCGACGAGGAGCACAGATACGCAGTATTTT.

The chain couples TRBV15 to TRBJ2-7, with TRBD1 matching 7 bases. This CDR3 has 15 residues. With 8 bases clipped from V and 2 bases from J, the junction kept 12 bases outside the gene matches. The germline CDR1 and CDR2 sequences are LNHNV and YYDKDF (reference sequence). CDR3 protein: CATESGDDRAYEQYF. The CDR3 DNA is TGTGCCACCGAGAGTGGGGACGACAGGGCCTACGAGCAGTACTTC.

The chain has TRBV20-1 and TRBJ2-3, with 13 nucleotides matching TRBD2. The germline gives CDR1 DFQATT, CDR2 SNEGSKA (reference sequence). The CDR3 consists of 16 residues. Trimming cost V 3 bases and J 2 bases; bases outside gene matches: 5. The CDR3 DNA reads as TGCAGTGCTAGCAGACTAGCGGGAGGACACACAGATACGCAGTATTTT. It is translated as CSASRLAGGHTDTQYF.

This clonotype has a count of ten or more. The chain recombines TRBV7-2 with TRBJ1-4, with D unclear. The V and J ends lost 8 bases and 4 bases respectively, with 8 bases between them. This CDR3 spans 12 amino acids. In germline, CDR1 is SGHTA, CDR2 FQGNSA. The chain's CDR3 is CASQRVNEKLFF. The CDR3 bases are TGTGCCAGCCAAAGAGTTAATGAAAAACTGTTTTTT.

Note on this clonotype: The junction departs from germline at one end; a sequencing error may be responsible. This chain connects TRBV29-1 to TRBJ1-2; D call uncertain. The CDR3 contains 13 residues. Germline V gene lookup returns CDR1 SQVTM and CDR2 ANQGSEA. This CDR3 reads CSAEKPGRYGYTF. The CDR3 nucleotides read TGCAGCGCTGAAAAGCCGGGCCGGTATGGCTACACCTTC. The whole variable domain, filled in from reference TRBV29-1 and TRBJ1-2, reads SAVISQKPSRDICQRGTSLTIQCQVDSQVTMMFWYRQQPGQSLTLIATANQGSEATYESGFVIDKFPISRPNLTFSTLTVSNMSPEDSSIYLCSAEKPGRYGYTFGSGTRLTVV.

CDR3 sequence reads: CAWDRGRGSPLHF. The CDR3 DNA reads TGTGCCTGGGACAGGGGGCGAGGTTCACCCCTCCACTTT. V and J are TRBV30 and TRBJ1-6, with 10 bases fitting TRBD1. CDR3 length: 13 amino acids. After removal of 5 bases from V and 9 bases from J, the junction contained 4 bases not matched to a gene. CDR1 GTSNPN and CDR2 SVGIG come from the germline V gene (reference sequence). The full variable domain, completed using reference TRBV30 and TRBJ1-6, is SQTIHQWPATLVQPVGSPLSLECTVEGTSNPNLYWYRQAAGRGLQLLFYSVGIGQISSEVPQNLSASRPQDRQFILSSKKLLLSDSGFYLCAWDRGRGSPLHFGNGTRLTVT.

This clonotype was counted only a few times. V is TRBV20-1 and J is TRBJ1-2, with a possible D match to TRBD1 (5 bases). The CDR3 has 14 amino acids. Trimming shortened V by 6 bases and J by 7 bases, and 21 bases separated the two germline ends. The germline CDR1 and CDR2 sequences are DFQATT and SNEGSKA (reference sequence). This CDR3 is CSAVYEGNGIGYTF. The DNA for the CDR3 is TGCAGTGCGGTATATGAGGGGAACGGAATTGGCTACACCTTC.

The rearrangement links TRBV19 to TRBJ2-5, with TRBD2 matching over 12 bases. TRBJ2-7 explains the end of the DNA better; the J call may be wrong. Germline assignment: CDR1 LNHDA and CDR2 SQIVND (reference sequence). There are 13 residues in the CDR3. The CDR3 DNA reads as TGTGCCAGTTCAGGACTAGCGGGGTCCGAGCAGTACTTC. Its translation: CASSGLAGSEQYF.

The sample holds a few counts of this clonotype. This chain uses TRBV4-1 with TRBJ2-2; D remains unclear. CDR1 and CDR2 (germline): MGHRA, YSYEKL. Trimming removed 1 base at V and 6 bases at J, with 6 bases between. The CDR3 length is 13 residues. The CDR3 DNA reads as TGCGCCAGCAGCCAAGGGATCTCCGGGGAGCTGTTTTTT. This encodes CASSQGISGELFF.

This chain links TRBV15 with TRBJ2-3; possibly TRBD1 or TRBD2 for D (6 bases each). Per the germline V gene, CDR1 is LNHNV and CDR2 is YYDKDF (reference sequence). V gave up 3 bases and J gave up 2 bases, with 24 bases separating them. The CDR3 covers 19 residues. The CDR3 is CATSSTLGGVEGSTDTQYF. The CDR3 bases are TGTGCCACCAGCAGCACCCTGGGGGGCGTTGAGGGATCCACAGATACGCAGTATTTT.

This rearrangement joins TRBV5-1 to TRBJ2-3; 9 bases are a match to TRBD1. There are 16 residues in the CDR3. Germline V gives CDR1 SGHRS, CDR2 YFSETQ. The V segment lost 2 bases and the J segment 0 bases; nucleotides outside the gene matches: 4. In DNA, the CDR3 is TGCGCCAGCAGCTTAACCGGGACAGGGAGCACAGATACGCAGTATTTT. Its translation is CASSLTGTGSTDTQYF.

This clonotype was seen a few times. The genes are TRBV7-9 and TRBJ1-2, with no clear D. This CDR3 has 11 residues. The germline V gene encodes CDR1 SEHNR and CDR2 FQNEAQ (reference sequence). With 11 bases removed from V and 8 bases from J, the gap between germline ends came to 15 bases. The CDR3 protein is CAHSSPAGYTF. The CDR3, as DNA: TGTGCCCACTCCTCTCCCGCGGGCTACACCTTC.

The chain recombines TRBV27 with TRBJ2-7, with 12 bases fitting TRBD2. Trimming took 8 bases from V and 3 from J; bases not matched to a gene: 11. The CDR3 runs 16 residues. The V gene's germline CDR1 is MNHEY and CDR2 SMNVEV (reference sequence). Here the CDR3 reads CASEGRGLAGNYEQYF. CDR3 DNA sequence: TGTGCCAGCGAAGGGAGGGGACTAGCGGGCAACTACGAGCAGTACTTC.

The V gene is TRBV15, the J gene TRBJ1-2; D might be TRBD1 (6 bases). The CDR3 has 14 residues. Germline V gene lookup returns CDR1 LNHNV and CDR2 YYDKDF (reference sequence). V gave up 3 bases and J gave up 4 bases, with 12 bases separating them. The CDR3 spells CATSSGGQFYGYTF. Here the CDR3 DNA reads TGTGCCACCAGCAGTGGGGGGCAGTTCTATGGCTACACCTTC.

The chain links TRBV27 to TRBJ2-5; D might be TRBD1 (5 bases). Deletions cut 3 bases from V and 5 bases from J, with 13 bases between. Germline CDR1 MNHEY, CDR2 SMNVEV (reference sequence). The length of the CDR3 is 14 residues. The DNA for the CDR3 is TGTGCCAGCAGTTTCCTAGGGGTGGGGGAGACCCAGTACTTC. Translation: CASSFLGVGETQYF.

This chain uses TRBV10-3 with TRBJ2-5; D is ambiguous. The germline gives CDR1 ENHRY, CDR2 SYGVKD. With 8 bases removed from V and 3 bases from J, the gap between germline ends came to 13 bases. The CDR3 has 13 amino acids. The CDR3 is CAISREPKETQYF. The CDR3 DNA reads TGTGCCATCTCCCGAGAACCTAAAGAGACCCAGTACTTC.

The V gene is TRBV20-1, the J gene TRBJ2-3; D gene ambiguous. Germline assignment: CDR1 DFQATT and CDR2 SNEGSKA (reference sequence). This CDR3 has 12 amino acids. V dropped 3 bases and J dropped 0 bases, with 4 bases sitting between them. CDR3 DNA: TGCAGTGCTAGCGCTAGCACAGATACGCAGTATTTT. Its translation: CSASASTDTQYF.

The gene calls are TRBV30 and TRBJ2-2; D may be TRBD1 (6 bases). This CDR3 contains 14 residues. V lost 2 bases and J 2 bases, leaving 9 bases between the germline ends. Germline CDR1 and CDR2: GTSNPN and SVGIG (reference sequence). DNA of the CDR3: TGTGCCTGGAGTCACAGGGCTAACACCGGGGAGCTGTTTTTT. This encodes CAWSHRANTGELFF. The full variable domain, its missing parts supplied by reference TRBV30 and TRBJ2-2, is SQTIHQWPATLVQPVGSPLSLECTVEGTSNPNLYWYRQAAGRGLQLLFYSVGIGQISSEVPQNLSASRPQDRQFILSSKKLLLSDSGFYLCAWSHRANTGELFFGEGSRLTVL.

This clonotype was recorded a few times. The rearrangement links TRBV5-1 to TRBJ2-7; the match to TRBD2 covers 12 bases. Losses at the gene ends were 4 bases for V and 2 bases for J; bases not matched to a gene: 4. Germline lookup yields CDR1 SGHRS and CDR2 YFSETQ. CDR3 length: 15 residues. CDR3 amino acids: CASSKTSGGTYEQYF. The CDR3 nucleotides read TGCGCCAGCAGCAAGACTAGCGGGGGCACCTACGAGCAGTACTTC.

This clonotype was seen more than once but under ten times. The chain carries TRBV3-1 and TRBJ2-5, with D maybe TRBD1 (5 bases). The assigned J gene may be wrong: the sequence end matches TRBJ2-7 better. Germline V lookup: CDR1 LGHDT, CDR2 YNNKEL (reference sequence). This CDR3 comprises 14 residues. The CDR3 DNA is TGTGCCAGCAGCCAAGTCCCCAGGGTTCGCGAGCAGTACTTC. As protein: CASSQVPRVREQYF.

The V and J genes are TRBV29-1 and TRBJ2-4; TRBD1 might be the D (6 bases). This CDR3 spans 15 amino acids. The V end lost 0 bases, the J end lost 4 bases, and 13 bases lay between the germline ends. Germline V gene lookup returns CDR1 SQVTM and CDR2 ANQGSEA. The DNA of the CDR3 is TGCAGCGTTGAAGACTTCGGCCAGGGGAAAAACATTCAGTACTTC. It yields the protein CSVEDFGQGKNIQYF. The full variable domain, completed using reference TRBV29-1 and TRBJ2-4, is SAVISQKPSRDICQRGTSLTIQCQVDSQVTMMFWYRQQPGQSLTLIATANQGSEATYESGFVIDKFPISRPNLTFSTLTVSNMSPEDSSIYLCSVEDFGQGKNIQYFGAGTRLSVL.